This is a list of T cell receptor beta chains from one sample in a study of shared clonotypes between healthy human individuals. The data were produced by immunoSEQ multiplex PCR, yet TCRdb's version contains in-frame clones alone and is incomplete. In the table there are some 2 million clones, approximately 94% of which are singletons. The specimen was naive CD8+ T cells sorted from blood. Every receptor here comes from a man between 18 and 35 years old in good health. Each CDR3 is given with its conserved first and last residue. A D gene is named only where the DNA matches it firmly. The size entry is marked missing in some rows and otherwise reads once, few, many or a size class.

clone size	J gene	D gene	V gene	CDR3 DNA	CDR3 protein
NA	TRBJ2-7	NA	TRBV5-1	TGCGCCAGCAGCTTGAATACAGGGCCCTACGAGCAGTACTTC	CASSLNTGPYEQYF
NA	TRBJ2-1	NA	TRBV9	TGTGCCAGCAGCGTAGCAAGAGGACCGTACAATGAGCAGTTCTTC	CASSVARGPYNEQFF
NA	TRBJ2-7	TRBD1	TRBV11-1	TGTGCCAGCAGCTTTCTACTTGGACAGGGAGTTGGCGAGCAGTACTTC	CASSFLLGQGVGEQYF
NA	TRBJ2-3	NA	TRBV7-9	TGTGCCAGCACGCCCGGCGGTACGCAGTATTTT	CASTPGGTQYF
NA	TRBJ1-2	NA	TRBV28	TGTGCCAGCACCCCCCTGGGAACAGGACTGGGCTACACCTTC	CASTPLGTGLGYTF
NA	TRBJ2-3	TRBD1	TRBV4-3	TGCGCCAGCAGCCATGGACAGGGAACAGATACGCAGTATTTT	CASSHGQGTDTQYF
NA	TRBJ2-6	NA	TRBV5-1	TGCGCCAGCAGCTTGGGGGCAACCTTTCGTCTCTCTGGGGCCAACGTCCTGACTTTC	CASSLGATFRLSGANVLTF
NA	TRBJ2-7	TRBD1	TRBV18	TGTGCCAGCTCTCAGAAACAGGGGACGTGGGACTACGAGCAGTACTTC	CASSQKQGTWDYEQYF
NA	TRBJ2-7	TRBD2	TRBV28	TGTGCCAGCAGTTTATTGAGCGGGGAGGGGTGGTACGAGCAGTACTTC	CASSLLSGEGWYEQYF
NA	TRBJ2-2	NA	TRBV27	TGTGCCAGCAGTAGCTACAGGAACACCGGGGAGCTGTTTTTT	CASSSYRNTGELFF
NA	TRBJ1-6	NA	TRBV6-6	TGTGCCAGCAGTTACGATTCAGGGCTTAATTCACCCCTCCACTTT	CASSYDSGLNSPLHF
NA	TRBJ2-1	NA	TRBV4-1	TGCGCCAGCAGCCCTTCGACCCATTACAATGAGCAGTTCTTC	CASSPSTHYNEQFF
NA	TRBJ2-7	TRBD2	TRBV13	TGTGCCAGCAGCCCGGGCGGGCTAGCGGAAAAGGGGGAGCAGTACTTC	CASSPGGLAEKGEQYF
NA	TRBJ1-6	NA	TRBV18	TGTGCCAGCTCACCGAACGGGCCCTCTGCCTATAATTCACCCCTCCACTTT	CASSPNGPSAYNSPLHF
NA	TRBJ1-4	NA	TRBV4-1	TGCGCCAGCAGCCAAGAAGGGGGGGCGCAAGAAAAACTGTTTTTT	CASSQEGGAQEKLFF
once	TRBJ2-3	NA	TRBV30	TGTGCCTGGAGTCCCGTGGGCGGTAGCACAGATACGCAGTATTTT	CAWSPVGGSTDTQYF
NA	TRBJ2-5	TRBD2	TRBV10-2	TGCGCCAGCAGAAGACTAGCGGGTCAAGAGACCCAGTACTTC	CASRRLAGQETQYF
NA	TRBJ2-7	NA	TRBV27	TGTGCCAGCAGTTTCCAGGGCTACGAGCAGTACTTC	CASSFQGYEQYF
NA	TRBJ1-1	NA	TRBV9	TGTGCCAGCAGTTTACAGGGTGAAGGCACTGAAGCTTTCTTT	CASSLQGEGTEAFF
few	TRBJ2-7	TRBD1	TRBV27	TGTGCCAGCAGTTTATCCCCCGGGACAGGGGCCTACGAGCAGTACTTC	CASSLSPGTGAYEQYF
NA	TRBJ2-5	TRBD1	TRBV9	TGTGCCAGCAGCGTAGGCACAGGGGGGCAAGAGACCCAGTACTTC	CASSVGTGGQETQYF
NA	TRBJ2-7	TRBD2	TRBV11-3	TGTGCCAGCAGCTTAGGGGCTAGCGGGAACTACGAGCAGTACTTC	CASSLGASGNYEQYF
NA	TRBJ2-7	NA	TRBV2	TGTGCCAGCAGGGCAGGGAGCTCCTACGAGCAGTACTTC	CASRAGSSYEQYF
NA	TRBJ1-2	TRBD1	TRBV9	TGTGCCAGCAGCGCCGTAGTGACAGGGGGCCTGGATGGCTACACCTTC	CASSAVVTGGLDGYTF
NA	TRBJ2-1	NA	TRBV13	TGTGCCAGCAGCCCCTACTTAGAATCTGAGCAGTTCTTC	CASSPYLESEQFF
NA	TRBJ2-5	NA	TRBV15	TGTGCCACCAGCAGGGACAGACTGTACCAAGAGACCCAGTACTTC	CATSRDRLYQETQYF
NA	TRBJ1-6	TRBD1	TRBV7-6	TGTGCCAGCAGCCGGGACAGGGGATGGAATTCACCCCTCCACTTT	CASSRDRGWNSPLHF
NA	TRBJ2-7	TRBD2	TRBV11-3	TGTGCCAGCAGCTTAGTCCTAGCGGCTGCCTACGAGCAGTACTTC	CASSLVLAAAYEQYF
NA	TRBJ2-7	NA	TRBV7-2	TGTGCCAGCAGCTTAGCGGGGTCATTCTACGAGCAGTACTTC	CASSLAGSFYEQYF
NA	TRBJ2-7	NA	TRBV30	TGTGCCTGGAGTTGGGGGGTAAGGTACGAGCAGTACTTC	CAWSWGVRYEQYF
NA	TRBJ2-5	TRBD2	TRBV9	TGTGCCAGCAGCGTAGGAACTAGCGGGAGGATGGAGACCCAGTACTTC	CASSVGTSGRMETQYF
NA	TRBJ1-2	NA	TRBV5-6	TGTGCCAGCAGCCCGGGGAATAACTATGGCTACACCTTC	CASSPGNNYGYTF
NA	TRBJ1-2	TRBD1	TRBV2	TGTGCCAGCAGTGAGGTACAGGGGGACTATGGCTACACCTTC	CASSEVQGDYGYTF
NA	TRBJ2-1	TRBD2	TRBV7-8	TGTGCCAGCAGCTTAGGTTCGGCCGGGGGGAACTGGCATGAGCAGTTCTTC	CASSLGSAGGNWHEQFF
once	TRBJ2-7	NA	TRBV30	TGTGCCTGGAGTGTATCAACAGCAAGCTACGAGCAGTACTTC	CAWSVSTASYEQYF
NA	TRBJ1-2	NA	TRBV6-5	TGTGCCAGCAGTTACTCGACTTTCAGGAGTAACTATGGCTACACCTTC	CASSYSTFRSNYGYTF
NA	TRBJ2-3	NA	TRBV27	TGTGCCAGCAGTATGACTGGGGTCGGGGGCACAGATACGCAGTATTTT	CASSMTGVGGTDTQYF
NA	TRBJ2-5	TRBD1	TRBV7-3	TGTGCCAGCAGCTTGACAGGGCCTCAAGAGACCCAGTACTTC	CASSLTGPQETQYF
NA	TRBJ2-3	NA	TRBV6-1	TGTGCCAGCAGTGAAGACCCTCCGGGAGCGGTCACAGATACGCAGTATTTT	CASSEDPPGAVTDTQYF
NA	TRBJ2-2	NA	TRBV27	TGTGCCAGCAGTTTAGGGGGAGTAGGCACCGGGGAGCTGTTTTTT	CASSLGGVGTGELFF
NA	TRBJ2-1	TRBD2	TRBV7-8	TGTGCCAGCAGCTTAGCCGCGGGGGGCCCGTTTTTCGAGCAGTTCTTC	CASSLAAGGPFFEQFF
NA	TRBJ1-2	NA	TRBV5-1	TGCGCCAGCAGCGGGGGTCCTGACCCGGCTAACTATGGCTACACCTTC	CASSGGPDPANYGYTF
NA	TRBJ1-6	NA	TRBV11-2	TGTGCCAGCAGCTGGGACCCCGGGGGTAATTCACCCCTCCACTTT	CASSWDPGGNSPLHF
NA	TRBJ2-1	TRBD1	TRBV19	TGTGCCAGTACCCGGGACAGGGACTACAATGAGCAGTTCTTC	CASTRDRDYNEQFF